The clone carrying this TCR beta chain was counted ten times or more. What it recognizes is unknown. The entry originates in a study of CD8 T cells in ankylosing spondylitis. Findings of the study overall: Earlier work had already found some motif variants in reactive arthritis synovial fluid and blood. What appeared characteristic of ankylosing spondylitis blood was a TCR beta motif of seven to nine highly homologous variants. CD8+ by phenotype, disease-linked clones were relatively rare in peripheral blood.

Looked up from germline, CDR1 is LNHNV and CDR2 is YYDKDF (reference sequence). V shed 0 bases and J shed 0 bases, with 5 bases lying between them. This CDR3 has 14 residues. Libraries of TCR beta came from quantitative 5'-RACE with molecular barcodes. TCRdb re-called the 5' RACE reads through MiXCR, storing one row per CDR3 protein. The sample yields about 250,000 distinct CDR3 sequences, approximately 7.6% seen once. The clonotype comes from a female donor with ankylosing spondylitis or in good health (not recorded which). Sequenced: blood, either unsorted or a sorted T cell fraction (not recorded which). The gene calls are TRBV15 and TRBJ2-5; D gene ambiguous. CDR3: CATSRDADQETQYF. The CDR3 DNA is TGTGCCACCAGCAGAGATGCCGACCAAGAGACCCAGTACTTC.